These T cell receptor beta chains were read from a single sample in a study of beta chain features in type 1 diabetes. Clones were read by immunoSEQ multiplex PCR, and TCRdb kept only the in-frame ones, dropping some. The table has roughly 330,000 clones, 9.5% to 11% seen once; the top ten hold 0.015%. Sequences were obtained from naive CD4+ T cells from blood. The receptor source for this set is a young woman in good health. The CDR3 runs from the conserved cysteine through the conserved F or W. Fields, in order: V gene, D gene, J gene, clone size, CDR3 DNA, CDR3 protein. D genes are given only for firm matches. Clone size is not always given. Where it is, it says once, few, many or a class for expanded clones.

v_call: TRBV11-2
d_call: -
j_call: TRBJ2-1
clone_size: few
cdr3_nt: TGTGCCAGCAGCTTTGTTGGGGCCCACGTCTCGGCGGAGCAGTTCTTC
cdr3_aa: CASSFVGAHVSAEQFF

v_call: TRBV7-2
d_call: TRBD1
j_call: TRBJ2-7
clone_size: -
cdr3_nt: TGTGCCAGCAGGTCGGGGGGACAGGGTTCCTACGAGCAGTACTTC
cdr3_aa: CASRSGGQGSYEQYF

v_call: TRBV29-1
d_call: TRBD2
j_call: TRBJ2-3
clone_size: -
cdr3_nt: TGCAGCGTTGAGGCGGGGGTTGCAGATACGCAGTATTTT
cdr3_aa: CSVEAGVADTQYF

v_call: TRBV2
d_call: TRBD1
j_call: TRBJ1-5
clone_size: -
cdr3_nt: TGTGCCAGCACCCCTGGTGCGACAGGGTGGCAGCCCCAGCATTTT
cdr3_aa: CASTPGATGWQPQHF

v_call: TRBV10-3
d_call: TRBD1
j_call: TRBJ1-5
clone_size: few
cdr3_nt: TGTGCCACTAACCCGGGACAGCCTCCCGGAGGCGGCCAGCCCCAGCATTTT
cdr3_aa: CATNPGQPPGGGQPQHF

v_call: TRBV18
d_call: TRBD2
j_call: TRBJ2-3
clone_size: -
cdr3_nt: TGTGCCAGCTCACCACCGCGAACGGGAGGAACAGATACGCAGTATTTT
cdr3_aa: CASSPPRTGGTDTQYF

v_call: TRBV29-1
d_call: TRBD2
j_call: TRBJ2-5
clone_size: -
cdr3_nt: TGCAGCGTTAAGTTTCTAGCGGGAGGCTTAGGAGAGACCCAGTACTTC
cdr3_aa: CSVKFLAGGLGETQYF

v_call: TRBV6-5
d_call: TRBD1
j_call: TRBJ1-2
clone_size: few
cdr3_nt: TGTGCCAGCAGTTACAGGGGGCCGGACTATGGCTACACCTTC
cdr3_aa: CASSYRGPDYGYTF

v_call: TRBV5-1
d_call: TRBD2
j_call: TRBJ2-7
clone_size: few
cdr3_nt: TGCGCCAGCAGCCCCAGATTAGCGGGAGCGTACGAGCAGTACTTC
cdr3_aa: CASSPRLAGAYEQYF

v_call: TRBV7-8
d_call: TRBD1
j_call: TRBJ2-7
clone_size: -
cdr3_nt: TGTGCCAGCAGCATCACGCGACAGGGGAACTACGAGCAGTACTTC
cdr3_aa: CASSITRQGNYEQYF

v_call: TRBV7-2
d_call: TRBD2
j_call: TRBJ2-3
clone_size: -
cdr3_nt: TGTGCCAGCAGCTGGCCGGGACTAGCGGGAGCAGATACGCAGTATTTT
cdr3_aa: CASSWPGLAGADTQYF

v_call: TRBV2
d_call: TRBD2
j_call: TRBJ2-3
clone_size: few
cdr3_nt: TGTGCCAGCAGGGGACTAGCGGACACAGATACGCAGTATTTT
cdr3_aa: CASRGLADTDTQYF

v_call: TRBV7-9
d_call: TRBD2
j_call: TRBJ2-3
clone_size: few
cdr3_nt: TGTGCCAGCAGCCCAGGACTAGCGGGCCCCCGCGGGCAGTATTTT
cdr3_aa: CASSPGLAGPRGQYF

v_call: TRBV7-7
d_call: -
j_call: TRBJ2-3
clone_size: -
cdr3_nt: TGTGCTAGCAGCTTAAAAGGGACTAGCACAGATACGCAGTATTTT
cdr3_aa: CASSLKGTSTDTQYF

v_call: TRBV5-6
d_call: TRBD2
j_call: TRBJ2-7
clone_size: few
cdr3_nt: TGTGCCAGCAGCTTTAGACTAGCGGGAGGGTCCCAGTACTTC
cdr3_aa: CASSFRLAGGSQYF

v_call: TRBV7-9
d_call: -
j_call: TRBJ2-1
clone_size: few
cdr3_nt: TGTGCCAGCAGCCCCAGCGGAGCCTACAATGAGCAGTTCTTC
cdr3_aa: CASSPSGAYNEQFF

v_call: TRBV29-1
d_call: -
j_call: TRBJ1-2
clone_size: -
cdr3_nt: TGCAGCGTTGTCGGGGTCGAGAGCTATGGCTACACCTTC
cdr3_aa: CSVVGVESYGYTF

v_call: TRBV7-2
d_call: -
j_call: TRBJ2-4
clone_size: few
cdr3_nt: TGTGCCAGCAGCTTATCAGCAGGGTCCCAAAACATTCAGTACTTC
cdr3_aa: CASSLSAGSQNIQYF

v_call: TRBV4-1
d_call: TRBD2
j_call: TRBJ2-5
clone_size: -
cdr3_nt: TGCGCCAGCAGCCTTTCCCTAGCGGGAGAGACCCAGTACTTC
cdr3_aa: CASSLSLAGETQYF

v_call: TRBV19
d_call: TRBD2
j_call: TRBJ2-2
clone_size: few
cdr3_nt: TGTGCCAGTAACGGACTAGCGGGAGGTAGCACCGGGGAGCTGTTTTTT
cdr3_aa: CASNGLAGGSTGELFF

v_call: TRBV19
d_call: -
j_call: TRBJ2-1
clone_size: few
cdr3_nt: TGTGCCAGTAAGGAGAGAGACCCTATCAATGAGCAGTTCTTC
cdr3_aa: CASKERDPINEQFF

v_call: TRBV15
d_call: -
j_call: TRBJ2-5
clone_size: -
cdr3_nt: TGTGCCACCAGCAGAGAGGGAGGGGGGCAAGAGACCCAGTACTTC
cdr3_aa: CATSREGGGQETQYF

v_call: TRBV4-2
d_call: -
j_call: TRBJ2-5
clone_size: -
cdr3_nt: TGTGCCAGCAGCCAAGACAGTCTCCAAGAGACCCAGTACTTC
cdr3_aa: CASSQDSLQETQYF

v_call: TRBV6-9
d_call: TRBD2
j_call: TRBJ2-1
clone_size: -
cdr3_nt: TGTGCCAGCAGTTATTACGCTAGCGGGACCTACAATGAGCAGTTCTTC
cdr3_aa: CASSYYASGTYNEQFF

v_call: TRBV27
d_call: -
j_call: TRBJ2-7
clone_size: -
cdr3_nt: TGTGCCAGCAGTCGGACAGCCCGCTCCTACGAGCAGTACTTC
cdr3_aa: CASSRTARSYEQYF

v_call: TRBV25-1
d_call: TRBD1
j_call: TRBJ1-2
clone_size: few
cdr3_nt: TGTGCCAGCAGTCCACGGACAGGACACTATGGCTACACCTTC
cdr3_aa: CASSPRTGHYGYTF

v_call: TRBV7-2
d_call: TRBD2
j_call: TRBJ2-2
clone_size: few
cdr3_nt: TGTGCCAGCAGCCTGGCGGGGGGCGCAAATGGCGGGGAGCTGTTTTTT
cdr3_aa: CASSLAGGANGGELFF

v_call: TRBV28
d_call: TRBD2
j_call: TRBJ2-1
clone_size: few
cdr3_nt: TGTGCCAGCAGGGTGACTAGCGGGCGTTACAATGAGCAGTTCTTC
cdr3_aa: CASRVTSGRYNEQFF

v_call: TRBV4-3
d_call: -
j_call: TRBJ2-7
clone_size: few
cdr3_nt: TGCGCCAGCAGCCAAGTTCTCGGGACACTTTACTACGAGCAGTACTTC
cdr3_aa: CASSQVLGTLYYEQYF

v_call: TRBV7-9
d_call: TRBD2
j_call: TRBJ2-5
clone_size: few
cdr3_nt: TGTGCCAGCAGCCCCGGACTAGCGGCTGAGGAGACCCAGTACTTC
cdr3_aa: CASSPGLAAEETQYF

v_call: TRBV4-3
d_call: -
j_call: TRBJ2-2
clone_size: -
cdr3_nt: TGCGCCAGCAGCCAAAATTGGGAGTTCACCGGGGAGCTGTTTTTT
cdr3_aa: CASSQNWEFTGELFF

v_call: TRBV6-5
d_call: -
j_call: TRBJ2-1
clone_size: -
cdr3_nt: TGTGCCAGCAGTTATTCCCGGGAGAGGGGAAATGAGCAGTTCTTC
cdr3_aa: CASSYSRERGNEQFF

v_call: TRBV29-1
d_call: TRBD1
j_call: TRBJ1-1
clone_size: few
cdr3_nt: TGCAGCGTTTCCAGGGGGAGCACTGAAGCTTTCTTT
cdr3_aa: CSVSRGSTEAFF

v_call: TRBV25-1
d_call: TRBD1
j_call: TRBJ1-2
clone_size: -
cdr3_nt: TGTGCCAGCAGTAGCCGGGACAGGTATCAAAGTGCGGGCTACACCTTC
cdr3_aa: CASSSRDRYQSAGYTF

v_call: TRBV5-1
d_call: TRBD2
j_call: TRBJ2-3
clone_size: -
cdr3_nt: TGCGCCAGCAGCTTTGGGACTAGCGGGAGTCAAGATACGCAGTATTTT
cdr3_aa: CASSFGTSGSQDTQYF

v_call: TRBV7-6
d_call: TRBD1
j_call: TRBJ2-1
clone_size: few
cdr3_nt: TGTGCCAGCAGCTTAGGACAGGGTGTCTACAATGAGCAGTTCTTC
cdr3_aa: CASSLGQGVYNEQFF

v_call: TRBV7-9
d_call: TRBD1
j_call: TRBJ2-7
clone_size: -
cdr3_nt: TGTGCCAGCAGTCAACCGGGACAGGTCTACGAGCAGTACTTC
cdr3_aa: CASSQPGQVYEQYF

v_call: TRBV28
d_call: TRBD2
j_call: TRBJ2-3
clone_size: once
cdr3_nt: TGTGCCAGCAACCCCCTCAGGGGACTAGCGGGAGTTGGAGGAAGAGATACGCAGTATTTT
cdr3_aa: CASNPLRGLAGVGGRDTQYF

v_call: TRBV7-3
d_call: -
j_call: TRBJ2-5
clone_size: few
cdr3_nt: TGTGCCAGCAGCTTATCCAAAACGGGAGCTGGGGAGACCCAGTACTTC
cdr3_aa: CASSLSKTGAGETQYF

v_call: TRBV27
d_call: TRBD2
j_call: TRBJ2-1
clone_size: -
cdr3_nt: TGTGCCAGCAGTTCAAGGCGGGAGGGCGATGAGCAGTTCTTC
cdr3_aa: CASSSRREGDEQFF

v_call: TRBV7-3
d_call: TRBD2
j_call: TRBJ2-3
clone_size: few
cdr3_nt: TGTGCCAGCAGCCCCCGACTAGCGGGGAGCACAGATACGCAGTATTTT
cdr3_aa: CASSPRLAGSTDTQYF

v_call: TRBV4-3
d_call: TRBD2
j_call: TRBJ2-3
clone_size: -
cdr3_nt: TGCGCCAGCAGCCAAGAAGCGGGAGGGGTCACAGATACGCAGTATTTT
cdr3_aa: CASSQEAGGVTDTQYF

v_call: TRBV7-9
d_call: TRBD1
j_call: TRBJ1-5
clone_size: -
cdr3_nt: TGTGCCAGCAGCGAAAACAGGGGGCAGGGGCAGCCCCAGCATTTT
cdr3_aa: CASSENRGQGQPQHF

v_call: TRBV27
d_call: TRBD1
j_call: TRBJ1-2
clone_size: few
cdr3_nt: TGTGCCAGCAGTTTTCGCGACAGGGGGTTGTTAGGCTACACCTTC
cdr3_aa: CASSFRDRGLLGYTF

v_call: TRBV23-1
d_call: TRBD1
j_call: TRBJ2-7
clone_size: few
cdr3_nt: TGCGCCAGCAGTCACGAACGGGACAGGGGTATCTCCGAGCAGTACTTC
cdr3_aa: CASSHERDRGISEQYF